This TCR beta chain was identified in a study of OX40 agonist ivuxolimab in advanced cancers. The data were produced by immunoSEQ multiplex PCR, yet TCRdb's version contains in-frame clones alone and is incomplete. The sample includes 65,000 to 75,000 clones, approximately 89% of them seen just once. This clonotype was obtained from an adult with an advanced solid tumor such as melanoma, head and neck, liver or kidney cancer. This specimen consisted of CD4+ or CD8+ T cells sorted from blood, obtained in a trial of the OX40 agonist ivuxolimab.

The CDR3 DNA sequence: TGTGCCATCAGTGAGACAGGGAAGGGAAACACCATATATTTT. Translating gives CAISETGKGNTIYF. The chain has TRBV10-3 and TRBJ1-3; weak D call: TRBD1 (6 bases). The V gene's germline CDR1 is ENHRY and CDR2 SYGVKD. CDR3 length: 14 residues. V was pared by 2 bases and J by 4 bases, with 9 bases between.